The 9 T cell receptor beta chains reported below all come from one sample, sequenced in a study of cytomegalovirus exposure and HLA in healthy donors. Primers included in the PCR were 60 Vbeta and 13 Jbeta primers. Libraries were prepared by immunoSEQ multiplex PCR; TCRdb keeps only in-frame clonotypes and omits some of them. Of some 150,000 clones listed, 70% to 80% are singletons. The sequenced material came from PBMCs. Receptor source: a man between 18 and 29 years old in good health and CMV-seropositive.

The chain combines TRBV10-3 with TRBJ2-7; possible D gene TRBD1, 6 bases. The germline V gene encodes CDR1 ENHRY and CDR2 SYGVKD. V lost 0 bases to trimming and J lost 5 bases, with 23 bases between them. The CDR3 totals 18 residues. The chain's CDR3 is CAISESTFHRQGPDEQYF. CDR3 bases: TGTGCCATCAGTGAGTCTACCTTCCACCGGCAGGGGCCCGACGAGCAGTACTTC.

This chain links TRBV6-5 with TRBJ1-2; D remains ambiguous. V lost 8 bases, J lost 3 bases, and 10 bases lay in between. Germline CDR1 reads MNHEY; CDR2 reads SVGAGI. The CDR3 loop spans 12 amino acids. CDR3 residues: CASARAHYGYTF. The CDR3, as DNA: TGTGCCAGCGCGAGGGCACACTATGGCTACACCTTC.

This clone was seen only a few times. The J gene is TRBJ2-5, the V gene TRBV2, with 7 nucleotides matching TRBD1. Germline V lookup: CDR1 SNHLY, CDR2 FYNNEI. Trimming at V came to 4 bases and at J to 0 bases, leaving 2 bases not matched to a gene. This CDR3 comprises 14 residues. For the CDR3, the DNA is TGTGCCAGCAGTGGGGACAGATACCAAGAGACCCAGTACTTC. It encodes CASSGDRYQETQYF.

This chain connects TRBV15 to TRBJ2-7, with D tentatively TRBD2 (6 bases). V was cut by 3 bases and J by 2 bases, with 8 bases left in between. Germline CDR1 is LNHNV and CDR2 is YYDKDF (reference sequence). The CDR3 is 13 amino acids. The CDR3 spells CATSSRLAYEQYF. CDR3 in DNA: TGTGCCACCAGCAGCAGACTAGCCTACGAGCAGTACTTC.

The chain uses TRBV10-1 and TRBJ2-7; TRBD1 aligns across 9 bases. Germline trimming cut 8 bases from V and 6 bases from J; bases unmatched to any gene: 11. Germline V gene lookup returns CDR1 WNHNN and CDR2 SYGVQD (reference sequence). CDR3 length: 14 amino acids. CDR3 in amino acids: CASGSGTGRPEQYF. CDR3 sequence (DNA): TGCGCCAGCGGATCCGGGACAGGGCGCCCCGAGCAGTACTTC.

The V gene is TRBV5-1, the J gene TRBJ2-5; TRBD2 matches 10 bases. Germline V gene sequence: CDR1 SGHRS, CDR2 YFSETQ. The CDR3 spans 17 residues. The V and J ends lost 4 bases and 5 bases, in that order; junction bases with no gene match: 14. CDR3 sequence (DNA): TGCGCCAGCAGCACGGGGACTAGCGTACGATTGGGGGAGACCCAGTACTTC. Protein: CASSTGTSVRLGETQYF.

This clone was detected only a few times. The chain combines TRBV5-1 with TRBJ2-7; 7 nucleotides align to TRBD1. The CDR3 spans 16 residues. Germline CDR1 and CDR2: SGHRS and YFSETQ. V was pared by 4 bases and J by 6 bases, with 16 bases of the junction left unmatched. DNA of the CDR3: TGCGCCAGCAGCCGCGAGGTTCCGACAGGGCTGATCGAGCAGTACTTC. Protein product: CASSREVPTGLIEQYF.

The CDR3 region is CASSLAHRAGTGELFF. In nucleotides, the CDR3 is TGTGCCAGCAGCTTAGCACACAGGGCGGGCACCGGGGAGCTGTTTTTT. The J gene is TRBJ2-2, the V gene TRBV25-1, with D perhaps matching TRBD1 (6 bases). Germline values: CDR1 MGHDK, CDR2 SYGVNS. V gave up 6 bases and J gave up 4 bases, with 18 bases separating them. CDR3 length: 16 amino acids.

The V gene is TRBV4-1, the J gene TRBJ2-1; tentatively, D is TRBD2 (5 bases). This CDR3 is 21 amino acids long. Between the trimmed V and J ends, which lost 1 base and 0 bases, there was a span of 25 bases. Germline CDR1 is MGHRA and CDR2 is YSYEKL. CDR3 amino acids: CASSQGQPGSATPGSYNEQFF. The CDR3 DNA reads as TGCGCCAGCAGCCAAGGTCAACCGGGATCGGCGACACCCGGCTCCTACAATGAGCAGTTCTTC.